The next 13 T cell receptor beta chains were all read from a single sample in a study of blood T cell repertoires in COVID-19. Sequencing was performed with immunoSEQ multiplex PCR; in TCRdb, only in-frame clones are kept and a portion is missing. The sample holds about 190,000 clones; roughly 84% are singletons and the top ten take 20%. The sequenced sample consisted of peripheral blood. The receptor source for this set is a human donor in a cohort sampled during active COVID-19.

The chain employs TRBV28 and TRBJ1-5; D call uncertain. V lost 5 bases and J lost 1, with 18 bases in between. The CDR3 length is 17 residues. The germline CDR1 and CDR2 sequences are MDHEN and SYDVKM. Here the CDR3 DNA reads TGTGCCAGCAGTCCCAATACGGGCCGAGGGAGCAATCAGCCCCAGCATTTT. It codes for CASSPNTGRGSNQPQHF.

J is TRBJ2-7 and V is TRBV10-2; the match to TRBD2 covers 9 bases. Germline-derived CDR1 and CDR2 are WSHSY and SAAADI. V lost 5 bases to trimming and J lost 1 base; unmatched junction nucleotides: 6. The CDR3 length is 15 residues. CDR3 DNA sequence: TGCGCCAGCAGTCACTCGGCGGGAGGGTCCTACGAGCAGTACTTC. Its protein product is CASSHSAGGSYEQYF.

This clone was recorded only once. This sequence joins TRBV4-1 and TRBJ1-2; no firm D call. Per the germline V gene, CDR1 is MGHRA and CDR2 is YSYEKL. The CDR3 is 14 amino acids. Trimming left V 1 base short and J 1 base short, with 7 bases between. The CDR3 spells CASSQVGVNYGYTF. CDR3 DNA: TGCGCCAGCAGCCAAGTCGGGGTTAACTATGGCTACACCTTC.

The V call is TRBV6-5, the J call TRBJ2-7; 9 nucleotides line up with TRBD1. This CDR3 spans 13 amino acids. With V trimmed by 8 bases and J by 3 bases, 5 bases remained unmatched. CDR1 and CDR2 from the germline V gene are MNHEY and SVGAGI. As DNA, the CDR3 is TGTGCCAGCCGGGACAGGGCGATCTACGAGCAGTACGTC. Encoded protein: CASRDRAIYEQYV.

Note on this clone: One end of the junction does not line up with germline, which may come from a read error. This chain connects TRBV6-1 to TRBJ1-2; D is perhaps TRBD1 (6 bases). The CDR3 spans 12 residues. Germline assignment: CDR1 MNHNS and CDR2 SASEGT. CDR3: CASREGGLGYTF. The CDR3, as DNA: TGTGCCAGCAGGGAAGGGGGGCTGGGGTACACCTTC.

Comment on this clone: Different DNA sequences within this sample yield the same CDR3. The chain combines TRBV6-5 with TRBJ1-4; D remains unclear. The V end lost 5 bases, the J end lost 1 base, and 5 bases lay between the germline ends. This CDR3 is built from 13 residues. Germline CDR1 reads MNHEY; CDR2 reads SVGAGI. CDR3: CASSRETNEKLFF. In DNA form, the CDR3 reads TGTGCCAGCAGTCGGGAAACTAATGAAAAACTGTTTTTT.

The rearrangement links TRBV6-6 to TRBJ1-2; D is perhaps TRBD1 (5 bases). The CDR3 extends over 14 amino acids. The V and J ends lost 5 bases and 4 bases respectively, with 14 bases between them. Germline values: CDR1 MNHNY, CDR2 SVGAGI (reference sequence). The CDR3 nucleotides read TGTGCCAGCAGTAGCGAACCCCAGGGCTATGGCTACACCTTC. Encoded protein: CASSSEPQGYGYTF.

The V gene is TRBV5-1, the J gene TRBJ2-2; 13 nucleotides line up with TRBD2. Trimming removed 4 bases from V and 5 bases from J; junction bases left unmatched: 5. From germline, CDR1 is SGHRS and CDR2 YFSETQ. CDR3 length equals 16 residues. This CDR3 reads CASSTMTSGGTGELFF. As DNA, the CDR3 is TGCGCCAGCAGCACAATGACTAGCGGGGGGACCGGGGAGCTGTTTTTT.

This clone occurred once. One end of the junction is discordant with germline, which a read error may explain. This rearrangement joins TRBV4-1 to TRBJ1-2, with D unclear. The germline V gene has CDR1 MGHRA and CDR2 YSYEKL. CDR3 length: 15 amino acids. CDR3 in amino acids: CASRQEGQLSYGYTF. CDR3 coding DNA: TGCGCCAGCAGGCAAGAGGGCCAGCTTAGCTATGGCTACACCTTC.

The rearrangement uses TRBV28 and TRBJ1-6; no reliable D call. The V end lost 2 bases, the J end lost 8 bases, and 7 bases lay between the germline ends. Germline loops: CDR1 MDHEN, CDR2 SYDVKM. CDR3 length equals 13 residues. CDR3 bases: TGTGCCAGCAGTTTAGGGCGTGATTCACCCCTCCACTTT. Encoded protein: CASSLGRDSPLHF.

The chain links TRBV28 to TRBJ1-4; TRBD1 matches 7 bases. The CDR3 runs to 14 residues. CDR1 MDHEN and CDR2 SYDVKM come from the germline V gene. V was clipped by 2 bases and J by 7 bases; unmatched bases: 4. DNA for the CDR3: TGTGCCAGCAGTTTAACAGGGGCGGGTGAAAAACTGTTTTTT. Translated, it gives CASSLTGAGEKLFF.

The chain has TRBV7-8 and TRBJ2-7; tentatively, D is TRBD2 (5 bases). Germline CDR1 is SGHVS and CDR2 is FQNEAQ. Trimming cost V 5 bases and J 1 base, with 15 bases left between them. The CDR3 length is 15 residues. CDR3 region: CASSPGNHISYEQYF. The CDR3 coding sequence is TGTGCCAGCAGCCCCGGGAACCACATTTCCTACGAGCAGTACTTC.

The chain joins TRBV7-7 to TRBJ2-1; 8 nucleotides match TRBD1. V lost 3 bases to trimming and J lost 9 bases; unmatched junction nucleotides: 4. The CDR3 is 13 amino acids. CDR1 and CDR2 from the germline V gene are SSHAT and FNYEAQ (reference sequence). CDR3 sequence: CASSLDRVGEQFF. CDR3 in DNA: TGTGCCAGCAGCTTGGACAGGGTCGGTGAGCAGTTCTTC.